These 30 T cell receptor beta chains originate from one sample sequenced in a study of shared clonotypes between healthy human individuals. Terminally differentiated effector memory CD45RA+ cells were excluded by CCR7 positive selection of CD45RO-negative cells. Assay used: immunoSEQ multiplex PCR; TCRdb lists only in-frame clones, some missing. The profile shows 2 million to 2.5 million clones, approximately 94% of them singletons. The sequencing sample was made of naive CD8+ T cells sorted from blood. These receptors were taken from a man aged 18 to 29 in good health.

V is TRBV5-1 and J is TRBJ1-2; D unclear. Trimming removed 1 base from V and 4 bases from J, with 8 bases in between. The CDR3 is made up of 13 amino acids. The germline V gene has CDR1 SGHRS and CDR2 YFSETQ. The CDR3 DNA reads TGCGCCAGCAGCTTGAACAGTCTCTATGGCTACACCTTC. Its translation: CASSLNSLYGYTF.

The V call is TRBV7-9, the J call TRBJ2-5, with D tentatively TRBD1 or TRBD2 (5 bases each). V dropped 3 bases and J dropped 4 bases, with 12 bases sitting between them. CDR1 SEHNR and CDR2 FQNEAQ come from the germline V gene (reference sequence). This CDR3 is 14 amino acids long. CDR3 DNA sequence: TGTGCCAGCAGCTTTAATGGGGGTTCAGAGACCCAGTACTTC. It yields the protein CASSFNGGSETQYF.

This clone was recorded once. CDR3 region: CASSQRTLQRRPTNYGYTF. As DNA, the CDR3 is TGTGCCAGCAGCCAAAGGACGCTCCAGCGGCGGCCTACTAACTATGGCTACACCTTC. The genes are TRBV11-3 and TRBJ1-2; D not certain. The CDR3 loop spans 19 amino acids. CDR1 and CDR2 (germline): SGHNT, YENEEA. Trimming pared 5 bases from V and 0 bases from J, leaving 25 bases between.

The V gene is TRBV7-8, the J gene TRBJ1-5, with D possibly matching TRBD1 (6 bases). With 8 bases removed from V and 3 bases from J, the gap between germline ends came to 11 bases. The CDR3 has 13 amino acids. The germline gives CDR1 SGHVS, CDR2 FQNEAQ. The CDR3: CASLQGFNQPQHF. The DNA for the CDR3 is TGTGCCAGCCTACAGGGCTTCAATCAGCCCCAGCATTTT.

The J gene is TRBJ2-2, the V gene TRBV10-2; D uncertain. CDR1 and CDR2 (germline): WSHSY, SAAADI. V was trimmed by 5 bases and J by 1 base, leaving 14 bases between them. This CDR3 has 16 amino acids. The DNA of the CDR3 is TGCGCCAGCAGTCCGCCCGAGGCACGGAACACCGGGGAGCTGTTTTTT. Its protein product is CASSPPEARNTGELFF.

The rearrangement joins TRBV19 to TRBJ2-3; 8 bases fit TRBD2. Germline-derived CDR1 and CDR2 are LNHDA and SQIVND (reference sequence). The CDR3 runs 15 residues. V shed 2 bases and J 6 bases; nucleotides not matched to a gene: 7. This CDR3 is CASSITGGASDTQYF. In DNA form, the CDR3 reads TGTGCCAGTAGTATAACCGGGGGGGCCTCGGATACGCAGTATTTT.

The CDR3, as DNA: TGTGCCAGCAGTCAAACAGGGGACCCTACCGGCTACACCTTC. Amino acids: CASSQTGDPTGYTF. V is TRBV28 and J is TRBJ1-2, with 7 bases lining up with TRBD1. Losses at the gene ends were 5 bases for V and 8 bases for J; bases not matched to a gene: 11. Germline assignment: CDR1 MDHEN and CDR2 SYDVKM. The CDR3 has 14 amino acids.

CDR3 bases: TGCGCCAGCAGTGAGTCGAGAGGGTCTGGGGAGCAGTACTTC. It is translated as CASSESRGSGEQYF. The chain has TRBV10-1 and TRBJ2-7; D might be TRBD2 (5 bases). Germline CDR1 and CDR2: WNHNN and SYGVQD (reference sequence). With 0 bases removed from V and 7 bases from J, the gap between germline ends came to 13 bases. The CDR3 totals 14 residues.

The V gene is TRBV27, the J gene TRBJ2-1, with a weak D call TRBD2 (6 bases). The CDR3 has 15 amino acids. The germline gives CDR1 MNHEY, CDR2 SMNVEV (reference sequence). V lost 3 bases and J lost 6, with 15 bases in between. The CDR3 reads CASSFLAELFNEQFF. The CDR3, as DNA: TGTGCCAGCAGTTTTTTAGCGGAGCTTTTCAATGAGCAGTTCTTC.

The chain combines TRBV9 with TRBJ1-5; possible D gene TRBD1, 5 bases. V dropped 0 bases and J dropped 6 bases, with 13 bases sitting between them. The germline V gene has CDR1 SGDLS and CDR2 YYNGEE. The CDR3 totals 15 residues. The CDR3 spells CASSVDGARVQPQHF. The DNA of the CDR3 is TGTGCCAGCAGCGTAGATGGGGCTCGGGTTCAGCCCCAGCATTTT.

The chain joins TRBV5-8 to TRBJ2-7; 10 nucleotides align to TRBD1. The CDR3 is made up of 15 amino acids. The junction had 8 bases not matched to a gene; V was cut back by 4 bases and J by 4 bases. The germline CDR1 and CDR2 sequences are SGHTS and YDEGEE. The CDR3 nucleotides read TGTGCCAGCAGCCCGTTTGGGACAGGGGCTTACGAGCAGTACTTC. Residues: CASSPFGTGAYEQYF.

This clone was observed once. Here the CDR3 DNA reads TGTGCCAGCAGTCCCCTCCGGACTAGCGGGAGGAGCTCCTACGAGCAGTACTTC. Its translation: CASSPLRTSGRSSYEQYF. The chain is built from TRBV27 and TRBJ2-7, with 14 bases lining up with TRBD2. CDR1 is MNHEY, CDR2 SMNVEV, per germline (reference sequence). The CDR3 extends over 18 amino acids. The ends lost 5 bases at V and 0 bases at J; junction bases unmatched: 9.

The rearrangement links TRBV10-2 to TRBJ2-6; TRBD2 matches 8 bases. Germline trimming cut 4 bases from V and 0 bases from J; bases unmatched to any gene: 11. Per the germline V gene, CDR1 is WSHSY and CDR2 is SAAADI. The CDR3 totals 19 residues. CDR3 in DNA: TGCGCCAGCAGTGTGACTAGCGCCTTTTCTATCTCTGGGGCCAACGTCCTGACTTTC. Protein sequence: CASSVTSAFSISGANVLTF.

The gene calls are TRBV7-6 and TRBJ2-1, with 8 bases matching TRBD2. Germline CDR1 is SGHVS and CDR2 is FNYEAQ. J lost 0 bases, V lost 0 bases, and 13 bases had no gene match. This CDR3 is 20 amino acids long. The CDR3: CASSLAPRETSASSYNEQFF. CDR3 bases: TGTGCCAGCAGCTTAGCCCCACGGGAGACTAGCGCCAGCTCCTACAATGAGCAGTTCTTC.

Of note for this clone: Different DNA sequences within this sample yield the same CDR3. V and J are TRBV27 and TRBJ2-2, with D uncertain. The V gene lost 6 bases and the J gene lost 5 bases, with 4 bases spanning the gap. Germline lookup yields CDR1 MNHEY and CDR2 SMNVEV (reference sequence). CDR3 length equals 11 residues. The chain's CDR3 is CASRRTGELFF. The CDR3 nucleotides are TGTGCCAGCAGGCGGACCGGGGAGCTGTTTTTT.

The CDR3 loop reads CASSLYRETADNQPQHF. CDR3 in DNA: TGTGCCAGCAGTTTATATAGGGAGACAGCGGATAATCAGCCCCAGCATTTT. The chain uses TRBV28 and TRBJ1-5; possible D gene TRBD1, 5 bases. The CDR3 is 17 amino acids. Germline V gene lookup returns CDR1 MDHEN and CDR2 SYDVKM. The V and J ends lost 1 base and 4 bases respectively, with 17 bases between them.

The rearrangement links TRBV7-8 to TRBJ2-5, with TRBD2 identical over 10 bases. V lost 5 bases, J lost 4 bases, and 7 bases stayed unmatched. This CDR3 contains 15 residues. Germline CDR1 SGHVS, CDR2 FQNEAQ. CDR3 DNA sequence: TGTGCCAGCAGCATTCTAGCGGGGGCGACAGAGACCCAGTACTTC. Translating gives CASSILAGATETQYF. Filled out from reference TRBV7-8 and TRBJ2-5, the complete variable domain reads GAGVSQSPRYKVAKRGQDVALRCDPISGHVSLFWYQQALGQGPEFLTYFQNEAQLDKSGLPSDRFFAERPEGSVSTLKIQRTQQEDSAVYLCASSILAGATETQYFGPGTRLLVL.

In regard to this clone: This sample includes further DNA sequences coding for the same CDR3. The chain combines TRBV28 with TRBJ2-3; tentatively, D is TRBD1 (6 bases). This CDR3 region has 12 residues. Trimming stripped 3 bases from V and 6 bases from J, with 7 bases between. Looked up from germline, CDR1 is MDHEN and CDR2 is SYDVKM. The CDR3 is CASSLRGDTQYF. For the CDR3, the DNA is TGTGCCAGCAGTTTGAGGGGGGATACGCAGTATTTT.

The chain employs TRBV5-1 and TRBJ2-3; maybe TRBD1 (6 bases). Germline V gene lookup returns CDR1 SGHRS and CDR2 YFSETQ. Deletions cut 4 bases from V and 4 bases from J, with 13 bases between. The CDR3 has 14 residues. CDR3 region: CASSQGSLADTQYF. The CDR3 bases are TGCGCCAGCAGCCAGGGGTCCTTGGCAGATACGCAGTATTTT.

The chain recombines TRBV5-1 with TRBJ1-1, with 8 bases fitting TRBD1. This CDR3 contains 17 residues. The J segment lost 1 base and the V segment lost 2 bases, leaving 10 bases of the junction unmatched. Per germline, CDR1 SGHRS and CDR2 YFSETQ. CDR3 sequence: CASSFQGALPPNTEAFF. DNA for the CDR3: TGCGCCAGCAGCTTCCAGGGGGCACTACCTCCGAACACTGAAGCTTTCTTT.

The CDR3 DNA is TGTGCCAGCAGTACCCGGGACAGCCGGTCGGGCTACACCTTC. Translating gives CASSTRDSRSGYTF. The chain is built from TRBV28 and TRBJ1-2; 7 positions agree with TRBD1. The CDR3 is made up of 14 amino acids. Germline loops: CDR1 MDHEN, CDR2 SYDVKM. Trimming cost V 5 bases and J 8 bases; bases outside gene matches: 11.

The CDR3 loop is CASSPGARGSYEQYF. For the CDR3, the DNA is TGTGCCAGCAGCCCCGGGGCGAGGGGTTCCTACGAGCAGTACTTC. V and J are TRBV11-2 and TRBJ2-7; TRBD1 or TRBD2 may be the D gene (5 bases each). The germline CDR1 and CDR2 sequences are SGHAT and FQNNGV. V lost 5 bases and J lost 1, with 15 bases in between. This CDR3 is built from 15 residues.

V is TRBV4-3 and J is TRBJ2-1; D uncertain. V was cut by 0 bases and J by 4 bases, with 16 bases left in between. The CDR3 is made up of 17 amino acids. Per the germline V gene, CDR1 is LGHNA and CDR2 is YSLEER. CDR3 in DNA: TGCGCCAGCAGCCAAGATTTAGGACCAACCCCATACAATGAGCAGTTCTTC. Protein product: CASSQDLGPTPYNEQFF.

This clone has a single count. Other DNA sequences in the sample encode the same CDR3. The chain combines TRBV6-5 with TRBJ2-7, with no clear D. The CDR3 loop spans 13 amino acids. Trimming removed 4 bases from V and 2 bases from J, with 9 bases in between. Germline V gene lookup returns CDR1 MNHEY and CDR2 SVGAGI. This chain's CDR3 is CASSSGLTYEQYF. The CDR3 DNA follows: TGTGCCAGCAGTTCCGGTTTGACCTACGAGCAGTACTTC.

V gene TRBV7-9 combines with J gene TRBJ1-1, with D perhaps TRBD1 (6 bases). The CDR3 is made up of 16 amino acids. From germline, CDR1 is SEHNR and CDR2 FQNEAQ (reference sequence). V lost 1 base and J lost 0, with 12 bases in between. CDR3 region: CASSLGGHPLNTEAFF. The CDR3 bases are TGTGCCAGCAGCTTAGGGGGGCACCCGTTGAACACTGAAGCTTTCTTT.

The chain joins TRBV13 to TRBJ2-3; 11 bases are shared with TRBD2. Germline values: CDR1 PRHDT, CDR2 FYEKMQ (reference sequence). The CDR3 spans 16 residues. Trimming at V came to 4 bases and at J to 2 bases, leaving 5 bases not matched to a gene. The CDR3 bases are TGTGCCAGCAGCTCTCGACTAGCGGGGACCACAGATACGCAGTATTTT. Encoded protein: CASSSRLAGTTDTQYF.

This clone came up once. The chain has TRBV9 and TRBJ2-2; 11 nucleotides agree with TRBD1. V dropped 4 bases and J dropped 4; count of bases not matched to a gene: 6. CDR3 length: 16 residues. Germline CDR1 is SGDLS and CDR2 is YYNGEE. This CDR3 reads CASSPQGTGGTGELFF. Here the CDR3 DNA reads TGTGCCAGCAGCCCACAGGGGACAGGGGGCACCGGGGAGCTGTTTTTT.

The rearrangement links TRBV27 to TRBJ1-1; D uncertain. The CDR3 is 15 residues long. V lost 3 bases and J 6 bases, leaving 17 bases between the germline ends. Germline lookup yields CDR1 MNHEY and CDR2 SMNVEV (reference sequence). CDR3: CASSLQTPGASEAFF. CDR3 sequence (DNA): TGTGCCAGCAGTTTGCAAACACCGGGAGCCTCTGAAGCTTTCTTT.

The V and J genes are TRBV6-6 and TRBJ2-7; 9 positions match TRBD1. CDR3 size: 14 residues. Germline CDR1 and CDR2: MNHNY and SVGAGI (reference sequence). V was pared by 5 bases and J by 7 bases, with 9 bases of the junction left unmatched. Here the CDR3 DNA reads TGTGCCAGCAGTCCCAGGGGACAGGGCGAGGAGCAGTACTTC. This codes for CASSPRGQGEEQYF.

The chain has TRBV6-6 and TRBJ1-2, with TRBD1 identical over 7 bases. The germline gives CDR1 MNHNY, CDR2 SVGAGI (reference sequence). CDR3 length: 14 residues. V gave up 7 bases and J gave up 2 bases; unmatched junction bases: 7. CDR3 sequence reads: CASNLEGANYGYTF. The CDR3 DNA is TGTGCCAGCAACCTGGAGGGGGCCAACTATGGCTACACCTTC.